This T cell receptor beta chain was sequenced for a study of cytomegalovirus exposure and HLA in healthy donors. This CDR3 spans 15 amino acids. The germline V gene has CDR1 MNHEY and CDR2 SVGAGI. V shed 6 bases, J shed 3 bases, and the junction held 7 bases outside the gene matches. TCRdb keeps only in-frame clones here, not all; method: immunoSEQ multiplex PCR. The sample yields about 140,000 clones, 91% seen once. Sequencing input: PBMCs. This clonotype was sampled from a man aged 18 to 29 in good health and CMV-seronegative. The chain employs TRBV6-5 and TRBJ1-2, with TRBD1 matching over 10 bases. CDR3 loop: CASSLTGGLDYGYTF. The CDR3 DNA reads as TGTGCCAGCAGCCTGACAGGGGGCTTGGACTATGGCTACACCTTC.